The present TCR beta chain was sequenced within a study of somatic mutations in cytotoxic T cells in rheumatoid arthritis. Study-wide context: Flow sorting of some V beta antibody-stained T cells reached nearly 100% purity, with V beta1+ cells also TCRB-sequenced. Study findings and constraints: For about an eighth of the roughly 60 patients, a single CD8+ clone accounted for more than 20% of CD8+ cells. Nothing was done to adjust for multiple comparisons when TRBV07 showed up slightly less in rheumatoid arthritis patients.

V was cut by 10 bases and J by 4 bases, with 7 bases left in between. CDR3 length equals 10 residues. The V gene's germline CDR1 is LNHDA and CDR2 SQIVND (reference sequence). With respect to this clone: Its specificity is not known.

Clones were sequenced by immunoSEQ multiplex PCR, and TCRdb holds only the in-frame ones, with some missing. The sample holds around 24,000 clones, roughly 82% seen once. The sample taken for sequencing was CD8+ T cells sorted from blood. The chain uses TRBV19 and TRBJ1-1; D uncertain. This sequence originates from a man in his forties or fifties in good health. The CDR3 region is CATGGTEAFF. The CDR3 bases are TGTGCCACTGGCGGCACTGAAGCTTTCTTT.